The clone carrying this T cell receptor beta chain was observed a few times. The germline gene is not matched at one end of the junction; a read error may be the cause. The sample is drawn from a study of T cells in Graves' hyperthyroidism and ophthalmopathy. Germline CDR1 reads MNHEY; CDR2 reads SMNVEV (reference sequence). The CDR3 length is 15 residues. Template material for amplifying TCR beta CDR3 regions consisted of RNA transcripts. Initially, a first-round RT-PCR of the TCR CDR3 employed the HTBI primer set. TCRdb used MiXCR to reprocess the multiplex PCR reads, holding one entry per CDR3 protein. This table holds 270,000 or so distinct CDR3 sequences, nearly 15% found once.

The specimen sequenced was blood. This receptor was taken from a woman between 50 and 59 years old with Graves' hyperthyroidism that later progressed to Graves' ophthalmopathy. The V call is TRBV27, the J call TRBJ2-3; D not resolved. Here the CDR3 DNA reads TGTGCCAGCAGTCCGGCCCCTCTCAGCACAGATATGCAGTATTTT. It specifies CASSPAPLSTDMQYF.